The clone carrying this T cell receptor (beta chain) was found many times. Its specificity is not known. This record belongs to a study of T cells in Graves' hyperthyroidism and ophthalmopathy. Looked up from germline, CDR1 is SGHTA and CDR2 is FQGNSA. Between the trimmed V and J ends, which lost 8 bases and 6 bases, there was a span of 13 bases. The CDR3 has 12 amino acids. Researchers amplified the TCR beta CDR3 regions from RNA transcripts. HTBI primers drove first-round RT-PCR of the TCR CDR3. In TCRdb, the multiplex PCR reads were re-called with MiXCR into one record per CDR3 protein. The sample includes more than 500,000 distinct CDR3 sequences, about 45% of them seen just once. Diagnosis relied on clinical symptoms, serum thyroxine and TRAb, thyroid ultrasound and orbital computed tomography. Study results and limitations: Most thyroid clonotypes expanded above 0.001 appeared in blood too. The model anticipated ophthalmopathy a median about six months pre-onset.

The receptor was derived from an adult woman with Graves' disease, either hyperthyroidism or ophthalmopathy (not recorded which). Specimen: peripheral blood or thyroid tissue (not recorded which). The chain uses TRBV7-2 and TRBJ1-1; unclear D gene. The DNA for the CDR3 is TGTGCCAGCTCAATCGGAGGGCCTGAAGCTTTCTTT. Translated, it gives CASSIGGPEAFF. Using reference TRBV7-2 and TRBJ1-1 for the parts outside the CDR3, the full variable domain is GAGVSQSPSNKVTEKGKDVELRCDPISGHTALYWYRQSLGQGLEFLIYFQGNSAPDKSGLPSDRFSAERTGGSVSTLTIQRTQQEDSAVYLCASSIGGPEAFFGQGTRLTVV.